A single sample is the source of the 30 T cell receptor beta chains below, sequenced in a study. The table came from immunoSEQ multiplex PCR; TCRdb's copy has only in-frame clones and leaves some out. The sample includes about 68,000 clones, just over 90% seen only once; the top ten take 4.4%. Material: PBMCs. The origin of the receptors is a man aged 35 to 55 with rheumatoid arthritis.

The chain uses TRBV19 and TRBJ2-2; TRBD2 aligns across 8 bases. There are 18 residues in the CDR3. The germline V gene encodes CDR1 LNHDA and CDR2 SQIVND (reference sequence). V dropped 8 bases and J dropped 0; count of bases not matched to a gene: 14. CDR3 in DNA: TGTGCCAGTGGCCGACCTGCCCGACTAGCGACGAACACCGGGGAGCTGTTTTTT. As protein: CASGRPARLATNTGELFF.

The chain combines TRBV2 with TRBJ2-2; 8 nucleotides agree with TRBD1. Germline V lookup: CDR1 SNHLY, CDR2 FYNNEI. The trim removed 1 base at V and 6 bases at J, leaving 4 bases unmatched. This CDR3 has 15 amino acids. The CDR3 protein is CASSEGRGQAGELFF. DNA of the CDR3: TGTGCCAGCAGTGAAGGCAGGGGGCAGGCCGGGGAGCTGTTTTTT.

This clone is a singleton in its sample. The chain carries TRBV18 and TRBJ1-2, with a weak D call TRBD1 (6 bases). Germline V gene sequence: CDR1 KGHSH, CDR2 LQKENI. Trimming cost V 0 bases and J 4 bases, with 18 bases left between them. The CDR3 is made up of 17 amino acids. CDR3 loop: CASSPPPGQTETYGYTF. The CDR3 DNA follows: TGTGCCAGCTCACCACCCCCCGGACAGACGGAAACCTATGGCTACACCTTC. Using reference TRBV18 and TRBJ1-2 for the parts outside the CDR3, the full variable domain is NAGVMQNPRHLVRRRGQEARLRCSPMKGHSHVYWYRQLPEEGLKFMVYLQKENIIDESGMPKERFSAEFPKEGPSILRIQQVVRGDSAAYFCASSPPPGQTETYGYTFGSGTRLTVV.

The gene calls are TRBV5-1 and TRBJ1-2, with 10 bases fitting TRBD1. Germline CDR1 and CDR2: SGHRS and YFSETQ. Trimming cost V 4 bases and J 1 base; bases outside gene matches: 4. The CDR3 is 15 amino acids. The CDR3 DNA reads TGCGCCAGCAGCGGGACAGGGGTTGATAACTATGGCTACACCTTC. The encoded protein is CASSGTGVDNYGYTF.

The J gene is TRBJ2-3, the V gene TRBV30, with D uncertain. The CDR3 covers 17 residues. Trimming removed 0 bases at V and 2 bases at J, with 18 bases between. Looked up from germline, CDR1 is GTSNPN and CDR2 is SVGIG (reference sequence). The CDR3 DNA is TGTGCCTGGAGTGTAAGTAGGGTAACTGACCTCACAGATACGCAGTATTTT. The encoded protein is CAWSVSRVTDLTDTQYF. Variable domain in full (rest from reference TRBV30 and TRBJ2-3): SQTIHQWPATLVQPVGSPLSLECTVEGTSNPNLYWYRQAAGRGLQLLFYSVGIGQISSEVPQNLSASRPQDRQFILSSKKLLLSDSGFYLCAWSVSRVTDLTDTQYFGPGTRLTVL.

The V and J genes are TRBV5-1 and TRBJ1-1, with D possibly matching TRBD1 (5 bases). Between the trimmed V and J ends, which lost 4 bases and 11 bases, there was a span of 15 bases. CDR1 and CDR2 from the germline V gene are SGHRS and YFSETQ. The CDR3 totals 12 residues. The CDR3 bases are TGCGCCAGCAGCCTGGTCTGGGGGGAGGCTTTCTTT. Its translation is CASSLVWGEAFF. The entire variable domain, with the rest obtained from reference TRBV5-1 and TRBJ1-1, is as follows: KAGVTQTPRYLIKTRGQQVTLSCSPISGHRSVSWYQQTPGQGLQFLFEYFSETQRNKGNFPGRFSGRQFSNSRSEMNVSTLELGDSALYLCASSLVWGEAFFGQGTRLTVV.

The chain combines TRBV7-6 with TRBJ2-1; 10 bases are a match to TRBD2. The V gene end was trimmed by 2 bases and the J gene end by 6 bases; junction bases not matched to a gene: 4. Germline CDR1 is SGHVS and CDR2 is FNYEAQ. There are 15 residues in the CDR3. Here the CDR3 DNA reads TGTGCCAGCAGCTTAAAGGCTAGCGGGGGCAATGAGCAGTTCTTC. Its protein is CASSLKASGGNEQFF. The entire variable domain, with the rest obtained from reference TRBV7-6 and TRBJ2-1, is as follows: GAGVSQSPRYKVTKRGQDVALRCDPISGHVSLYWYRQALGQGPEFLTYFNYEAQQDKSGLPNDRFSAERPEGSISTLTIQRTEQRDSAMYRCASSLKASGGNEQFFGPGTRLTVL.

Notes on this clone: This sample includes further DNA sequences coding for the same CDR3. The rearrangement joins TRBV11-2 to TRBJ1-2, with D possibly matching TRBD1 (5 bases). The length of the CDR3 is 14 residues. Between the trimmed V and J ends, which lost 7 bases and 2 bases, there was a span of 14 bases. Germline-derived CDR1 and CDR2 are SGHAT and FQNNGV. The CDR3 loop is CASTMDKVNYGYTF. CDR3 bases: TGTGCCAGCACCATGGACAAAGTAAACTATGGCTACACCTTC.

V gene TRBV25-1 combines with J gene TRBJ2-1; the D gene is possibly TRBD1 (6 bases). V lost 1 base and J lost 6, with 13 bases in between. CDR1 and CDR2 from the germline V gene are MGHDK and SYGVNS. The CDR3 extends over 15 amino acids. Here the CDR3 reads CASSESGEFSNEQFF. CDR3 coding DNA: TGTGCCAGCAGTGAATCAGGGGAATTTAGCAATGAGCAGTTCTTC. The variable domain in full, completed from reference TRBV25-1 and TRBJ2-1, reads EADIYQTPRYLVIGTGKKITLECSQTMGHDKMYWYQQDPGMELHLIHYSYGVNSTEKGDLSSESTVSRIRTEHFPLTLESARPSHTSQYLCASSESGEFSNEQFFGPGTRLTVL.

The rearrangement uses TRBV5-1 and TRBJ2-3; no firm D call. Looked up from germline, CDR1 is SGHRS and CDR2 is YFSETQ. V dropped 0 bases and J dropped 0 bases, with 5 bases sitting between them. The CDR3 spans 14 residues. The CDR3 region has the DNA TGCGCCAGCAGCTTGGCCTACAGCACAGATACGCAGTATTTT. Its protein is CASSLAYSTDTQYF.

The rearrangement links TRBV5-1 to TRBJ1-2; weak D call: TRBD1 (6 bases). Per germline, CDR1 SGHRS and CDR2 YFSETQ. V gave up 0 bases and J gave up 4 bases, with 10 bases separating them. The CDR3 is 14 residues long. The CDR3 bases are TGCGCCAGCAGCTTGGCAGGGGTAGGCTATGGCTACACCTTC. Residues: CASSLAGVGYGYTF.

J is TRBJ2-7 and V is TRBV29-1; a weak D match, TRBD2 (6 bases). V lost 6 bases to trimming and J lost 0 bases, with 18 bases between them. The CDR3 covers 15 residues. The germline gives CDR1 SQVTM, CDR2 ANQGSEA. CDR3 nucleotide sequence: TGCAGCGTAGAAACCCGGGACTCCAGCTCCTACGAGCAGTACTTC. Protein: CSVETRDSSSYEQYF.

The rearrangement joins TRBV19 to TRBJ1-1; D gene uncertain. CDR3 length: 13 residues. The germline CDR1 and CDR2 sequences are LNHDA and SQIVND (reference sequence). The germline V and J ends were trimmed by 5 bases and 11 bases, with 18 bases remaining between them. CDR3 in DNA: TGTGCCAGTAGTTCCGGGAACTCAATGCGGGCTTTCTTT. Protein sequence: CASSSGNSMRAFF.

The chain carries TRBV5-4 and TRBJ1-2, with 7 bases aligning to TRBD1. Germline V CDR1 and CDR2: SGHNT, YYREEE (reference sequence). The CDR3 is 14 amino acids. J was trimmed by 2 bases and V by 2 bases; bases with no gene match: 3. CDR3 coding DNA: TGTGCCAGCAGCTTCCCGGGACAGAACTATGGCTACACCTTC. This encodes CASSFPGQNYGYTF.

V gene TRBV13 combines with J gene TRBJ2-7; TRBD2 might be the D (6 bases). Germline CDR1 reads PRHDT; CDR2 reads FYEKMQ (reference sequence). Trimming cost V 0 bases and J 1 base, with 10 bases left between them. The CDR3 has 15 amino acids. CDR3 region: CASSLGGRESYEQYF. In nucleotides, the CDR3 is TGTGCCAGCAGCTTAGGTGGGCGGGAATCCTACGAGCAGTACTTC.

The chain is built from TRBV30 and TRBJ1-5; 9 bases match TRBD1. This CDR3 region has 13 residues. V lost 5 bases and J lost 7; bases outside the gene matches: 6. From germline, CDR1 is GTSNPN and CDR2 SVGIG (reference sequence). The CDR3 coding sequence is TGTGCCTGGGAGGGGACAGGGAACCAGCCCCAGCATTTT. As protein: CAWEGTGNQPQHF.

This rearrangement joins TRBV3-1 (or the pseudogene TRBV3-2) to TRBJ1-5, with D perhaps matching TRBD1 (5 bases). This CDR3 is 14 amino acids long. Trimming stripped 3 bases from V and 1 base from J, with 7 bases between. The germline V gene encodes CDR1 LGHDT and CDR2 YNNKEL (reference sequence). The CDR3 DNA is TGTGCCAGCAGCCAGAGGGGAAGCAATCAGCCCCAGCATTTT. This encodes CASSQRGSNQPQHF.

Only a few counts were recorded for this clone. V usage is TRBV7-3 and J usage is TRBJ2-3, with D perhaps matching TRBD1 or TRBD2 (5 bases each). V was trimmed by 5 bases and J by 8 bases, leaving 14 bases between them. The CDR3 contains 13 residues. Germline V lookup: CDR1 SGHTA, CDR2 FQGTGA. CDR3 residues: CASSQEGTGTQYF. The DNA of the CDR3 is TGTGCCAGCAGCCAAGAGGGGACGGGTACGCAGTATTTT.

The chain employs TRBV10-2 and TRBJ1-4; the D gene is possibly TRBD1 (6 bases). The CDR3 spans 15 residues. Germline V gives CDR1 WSHSY, CDR2 SAAADI. V gave up 2 bases and J gave up 5 bases, with 12 bases separating them. The CDR3 here is CASSERQGRNEKLFF. CDR3 nucleotide sequence: TGCGCCAGCAGTGAGCGGCAGGGGAGGAATGAAAAACTGTTTTTT.

The chain uses TRBV12-3 or TRBV12-4 and TRBJ2-1; D call uncertain. The length of the CDR3 is 12 residues. Trimming took off 5 bases at V and 5 bases at J, with 7 bases between the two ends. The CDR3 DNA reads as TGTGCCAGCAGTCGGAGTGACAATGAGCAGTTCTTC. Translated: CASSRSDNEQFF.

This chain joins TRBV9 and TRBJ2-1, with 13 bases matching TRBD2. The CDR3 extends over 20 amino acids. The V gene's germline CDR1 is SGDLS and CDR2 YYNGEE. The J segment lost 5 bases and the V segment lost 0 bases, leaving 14 bases of the junction unmatched. Written as DNA, the CDR3 is TGTGCCAGCAGCGTAGCGTTGGTTTGGACTAGCGGGAGTCGCAACAATGAGCAGTTCTTC. Residues: CASSVALVWTSGSRNNEQFF. Filled out from reference TRBV9 and TRBJ2-1, the complete variable domain reads DSGVTQTPKHLITATGQRVTLRCSPRSGDLSVYWYQQSLDQGLQFLIQYYNGEERAKGNILERFSAQQFPDLHSELNLSSLELGDSALYFCASSVALVWTSGSRNNEQFFGPGTRLTVL.

This clone was found once. The CDR3 spells CASSPPGQYGNTIYF. The CDR3 DNA reads TGTGCCAGCTCACCACCGGGACAGTATGGAAACACCATATATTTT. The V gene is TRBV18, the J gene TRBJ1-3; 7 positions match TRBD1. J lost 3 bases, V lost 0 bases, and 2 bases had no gene match. The germline CDR1 and CDR2 sequences are KGHSH and LQKENI. CDR3 length equals 15 residues.

The chain links TRBV6-5 to TRBJ2-1; D might be TRBD2 (5 bases). The V and J ends lost 0 bases and 8 bases respectively, with 11 bases between them. The length of the CDR3 is 14 residues. The germline V gene encodes CDR1 MNHEY and CDR2 SVGAGI. The CDR3 sequence: CASSYSRGTDEQFF. Written as DNA, the CDR3 is TGTGCCAGCAGTTACTCCCGGGGTACGGATGAGCAGTTCTTC.

This chain's CDR3 is CASMHDDEKLFF. CDR3 bases: TGTGCCAGTATGCACGACGATGAAAAACTGTTTTTT. This chain connects TRBV19 to TRBJ1-4; no firm D call. In germline, CDR1 is LNHDA, CDR2 SQIVND (reference sequence). Trimming stripped 7 bases from V and 6 bases from J, with 9 bases between. This CDR3 contains 12 residues.

The chain has TRBV2 and TRBJ1-2; the D is unclear. V was trimmed by 3 bases and J by 5 bases, leaving 7 bases between them. Germline-derived CDR1 and CDR2 are SNHLY and FYNNEI. CDR3 length: 12 amino acids. In DNA form, the CDR3 reads TGTGCCAGCAGTGAGGCTCTGTATGGCTACACCTTC. It specifies CASSEALYGYTF.

J is TRBJ1-6 and V is TRBV5-1; 9 bases align to TRBD1. Germline V gives CDR1 SGHRS, CDR2 YFSETQ. The CDR3 is 17 amino acids. With 0 bases clipped from V and 0 bases from J, the junction kept 1 base outside the gene matches. CDR3 DNA: TGCGCCAGCAGCTTGGGACAGGGGGGCTCCTATAATTCACCCCTCCACTTT. This sequence encodes CASSLGQGGSYNSPLHF.

This clone was seen once. The chain links TRBV10-2 to TRBJ1-1, with D possibly matching TRBD1 (6 bases). CDR1 is WSHSY and CDR2 is SAAADI in the germline V gene. V shed 6 bases and J shed 1 base, with 12 bases lying between them. This CDR3 has 14 amino acids. DNA of the CDR3: TGCGCCAGCAGCCCACAGGGATCGAACACTGAAGCTTTCTTT. It codes for CASSPQGSNTEAFF.

The chain couples TRBV6-2 or TRBV6-3 to TRBJ2-7; D is uncertain. Trimming took off 0 bases at V and 7 bases at J, with 16 bases between the two ends. This CDR3 spans 15 amino acids. CDR1 MNHEY and CDR2 SVGEGT come from the germline V gene. The CDR3 DNA reads TGTGCCAGCAGTTACTCGGAGATAAAGGTGGGAGAGCAGTACTTC. This codes for CASSYSEIKVGEQYF.

The chain joins TRBV5-5 to TRBJ1-1; D is unclear. This CDR3 is 12 amino acids long. The V gene's germline CDR1 is SGHKS and CDR2 YYEKEE (reference sequence). Trimming left V 1 base short and J 7 bases short, with 8 bases between. CDR3 loop: CASSLLGFEAFF. As DNA, the CDR3 is TGTGCCAGCAGCTTGTTAGGGTTTGAAGCTTTCTTT.

This chain uses TRBV5-1 with TRBJ1-1, with D unresolved. The CDR3 contains 17 residues. Trimming stripped 0 bases from V and 0 bases from J, with 15 bases between. Germline CDR1 SGHRS, CDR2 YFSETQ. The DNA for the CDR3 is TGCGCCAGCAGCTTGGCGGTCGGGCGGACGATGAACACTGAAGCTTTCTTT. This translates into CASSLAVGRTMNTEAFF.